A selection of T cell receptor beta chains follows, all from one sample in a study of CD8+ T cells in alopecia areata. Sequenced by immunoSEQ multiplex PCR; TCRdb stores in-frame clones only, minus some. The top ten hold 1% of the sample, which has about 190,000 clones, roughly 60% seen once. The sequenced sample was CD4+ T cells sorted from blood, obtained at week 24, from a patient treated with tofacitinib. These receptor sequences come from a human donor with alopecia areata. Both conserved end residues are part of each CDR3. Each record gives: D gene, J gene, clone size, V gene, CDR3 protein, CDR3 DNA. A D gene is named only where the DNA matches it firmly. A clone size is listed for some rows: how often the clone was seen (once, few, many), or a class if it is expanded.

>-|TRBJ1-6|-|TRBV7-2
CASGPGPNPLHF
TGTGCCAGCGGCCCGGGACCTAATCCCCTCCACTTT
>-|TRBJ1-1|once|TRBV29-1
CSVGGGSGFKEAFF
TGCAGCGTTGGGGGCGGGTCGGGGTTTAAAGAAGCTTTCTTT
>TRBD1|TRBJ2-1|few|TRBV7-3
CASSSRQGNREQFF
TGTGCCAGCAGCTCACGACAGGGTAATCGTGAGCAGTTCTTC
>-|TRBJ1-1|few|TRBV30
CAWSVLQGGGAFF
TGTGCCTGGAGTGTACTACAGGGAGGCGGAGCTTTCTTT
>-|TRBJ2-7|-|TRBV29-1
CSVESVYEQYF
TGCAGCGTTGAGTCCGTCTACGAGCAGTACTTC
>TRBD1|TRBJ1-1|-|TRBV29-1
CSVAYRGRMNTEAFF
TGCAGCGTCGCTTACAGGGGTAGGATGAACACTGAAGCTTTCTTT
>-|TRBJ1-5|few|TRBV7-8
CASSYTGFGNQPQHF
TGTGCCAGCAGTTATACAGGGTTCGGCAATCAGCCCCAGCATTTT
>TRBD2|TRBJ2-1|few|TRBV7-2
CASSPPRGSGGSYNEQFF
TGTGCCAGCAGCCCCCCACGTGGTAGCGGGGGGTCCTACAATGAGCAGTTCTTC
>-|TRBJ1-1|few|TRBV29-1
CSVEGADPEAFF
TGCAGCGTTGAGGGGGCCGACCCTGAAGCTTTCTTT
>TRBD2|TRBJ2-1|-|TRBV29-1
CSVKRGGDSYNEQFF
TGCAGCGTAAAACGCGGGGGGGATTCCTACAATGAGCAGTTCTTC
>-|TRBJ2-3|-|TRBV4-3
CASSLRVGDTQYF
TGCGCCAGCAGCCTTAGGGTAGGAGATACGCAGTATTTT
>-|TRBJ2-3|-|TRBV11-2
CASSSLTDTQYF
TGTGCCAGCAGCTCCCTCACAGATACGCAGTATTTT
>-|TRBJ2-1|-|TRBV30
CAWSWGGEPWNEQFF
TGTGCCTGGAGTTGGGGCGGGGAGCCTTGGAATGAGCAGTTCTTC
>-|TRBJ1-1|-|TRBV4-3
CASSGVGGVTEAFF
TGCGCCAGCAGCGGGGTTGGGGGGGTAACTGAAGCTTTCTTT
>TRBD1|TRBJ2-3|few|TRBV29-1
CSVAKGAPTDTQYF
TGCAGCGTAGCCAAGGGGGCGCCCACAGATACGCAGTATTTT
>TRBD2|TRBJ2-1|few|TRBV7-2
CASSVLAGAYNEQFF
TGTGCCAGCAGCGTACTAGCGGGGGCCTACAATGAGCAGTTCTTC
>-|TRBJ1-1|few|TRBV5-4
CASSLGPEDTEAFF
TGTGCCAGCAGCTTAGGCCCGGAGGACACTGAAGCTTTCTTT
>TRBD1|TRBJ1-2|-|TRBV11-2
CASSNRDRGGYTF
TGTGCCAGCAGCAACCGGGACAGGGGAGGCTACACCTTC
>-|TRBJ2-1|many|TRBV5-6
CASSLAKAGLPYNEQFF
TGTGCCAGCAGCTTGGCCAAAGCGGGCTTACCCTACAATGAGCAGTTCTTC
>TRBD1|TRBJ1-2|-|TRBV9
CASSVTGGRYTF
TGTGCCAGCAGCGTAACAGGGGGCCGCTACACCTTC
>-|TRBJ1-6|-|TRBV7-2
CASSRNRSSPLHF
TGTGCCAGCAGCCGCAATAGAAGCTCACCCCTCCACTTT
>-|TRBJ1-4|-|TRBV30
CAWSVGPMASNEKLFF
TGTGCCTGGAGTGTTGGGCCAATGGCATCTAATGAAAAACTGTTTTTT
>-|TRBJ1-5|-|TRBV6-5
CASSRLTGADQPQHF
TGTGCCAGCAGCCGATTGACGGGGGCGGACCAGCCCCAGCATTTT
>-|TRBJ1-6|few|TRBV5-1
CASSSDSGNSPLHF
TGCGCCAGCAGCTCGGACAGTGGTAATTCACCCCTCCACTTT
>-|TRBJ2-1|few|TRBV30
CAWSSGAKAGQFF
TGTGCCTGGAGCTCTGGGGCGAAAGCCGGGCAGTTCTTC
>-|TRBJ1-1|-|TRBV11-1
CASSFRTTEAFF
TGTGCCAGCAGCTTTCGTACAACTGAAGCTTTCTTT
>TRBD1|TRBJ2-7|-|TRBV27
CASSQGTALRRMEQYF
TGTGCCAGCAGTCAAGGGACAGCCCTACGAAGAATGGAGCAGTACTTC
>TRBD1|TRBJ1-5|-|TRBV10-3
CAISDYGQGARNQPQHF
TGTGCCATCAGTGACTATGGGCAGGGGGCGCGTAATCAGCCCCAGCATTTT
>-|TRBJ2-1|few|TRBV30
CAWGWNNEQFF
TGTGCCTGGGGGTGGAACAATGAGCAGTTCTTC
>-|TRBJ2-5|few|TRBV5-1
CASSFPGKETQYF
TGCGCCAGCAGCTTTCCAGGGAAGGAGACCCAGTACTTC
>TRBD1|TRBJ1-2|-|TRBV4-1
CASSQEGTGMGGYTF
TGCGCCAGCAGCCAAGAAGGGACAGGAATGGGTGGCTACACCTTC
>-|TRBJ2-7|-|TRBV9
CASSVRSLSRASEQYF
TGTGCCAGCAGCGTTAGATCTCTATCCAGGGCGAGCGAGCAGTACTTC
>-|TRBJ2-2|-|TRBV5-8
CASRPAVQATGELFF
TGTGCCAGCAGACCCGCCGTACAGGCAACCGGGGAGCTGTTTTTT
>-|TRBJ2-5|-|TRBV11-3
CASSLDGGSGETQYF
TGTGCCAGCAGCTTAGATGGAGGGAGTGGAGAGACCCAGTACTTC
>TRBD1|TRBJ2-2|-|TRBV15
CATSKRQGNTGELFF
TGTGCCACCAGCAAAAGACAGGGTAATACCGGGGAGCTGTTTTTT
>-|TRBJ1-2|-|TRBV14
CASSQGGYGYTF
TGTGCCAGCAGCCAAGGGGGATATGGCTACACCTTC
>-|TRBJ2-2|-|TRBV4-3
CASSQESPGELFF
TGCGCCAGCAGCCAAGAGAGTCCCGGGGAGCTGTTTTTT
>-|TRBJ1-1|once|TRBV2
CASSPDSAEAFF
TGTGCCAGCAGTCCTGACAGCGCTGAAGCTTTCTTT
>-|TRBJ2-5|few|TRBV11-2
CASSTTGGQETQYF
TGTGCCAGCAGCACAACCGGGGGTCAAGAGACCCAGTACTTC
>-|TRBJ2-7|-|TRBV29-1
CSVERGNEQYF
TGCAGCGTTGAACGCGGGAACGAGCAGTACTTC
>-|TRBJ2-7|-|TRBV29-1
CSGGSGYEQYF
TGCAGCGGCGGCTCGGGCTACGAGCAGTACTTC
>-|TRBJ2-5|-|TRBV29-1
CSVKEGSRRETQYF
TGCAGCGTTAAAGAAGGATCGCGTCGAGAGACCCAGTACTTC
>TRBD1|TRBJ1-1|few|TRBV9
CASSVEGAVSEAFF
TGTGCCAGCAGCGTAGAGGGGGCGGTCTCTGAAGCTTTCTTT
>TRBD1|TRBJ1-2|-|TRBV30
CAWSRTGFNYGYTF
TGTGCCTGGAGCAGGACAGGGTTCAACTATGGCTACACCTTC
>-|TRBJ2-7|-|TRBV5-1
CASSPRGVAYEQYF
TGCGCCAGCAGCCCAAGGGGGGTCGCCTACGAGCAGTACTTC